The clone carrying this T cell receptor (beta chain) was counted only a few times. Its target is unknown. The sample belongs to a study of type 1 and type 2 diabetes patients. Study-level background: Donors were type 1 diabetes, type 2 diabetes, or nondiabetic controls. Magnetic bead positive selection isolated CD4+ or CD8+ T cells from PBMCs.

Study observations and caveats: Type 2 diabetes and control V and J usage correlated highly, approximately 0.97.

Trimming removed 3 bases at V and 3 bases at J, with 11 bases between. The CDR3 spans 14 residues. The PCR template was genomic DNA. Amplification of the beta chain CDR3 used 30 forward and 13 reverse multiplex primers. Each CDR3 protein is one row after TCRdb ran MiXCR on the multiplex PCR reads. The table has 250,000 or so distinct CDR3 sequences, around 47% seen once; the top ten hold approximately 14%. The origin of this receptor is a man in his late teens or twenties with type 2 diabetes. V usage is TRBV12-3 or TRBV12-4 and J usage is TRBJ1-2; D is possibly TRBD1 (6 bases). Material for sequencing was peripheral blood mononuclear cells (PBMCs). CDR3: CASSLGGAYYGYTF. In DNA form, the CDR3 reads TGTGCCAGCAGTTTGGGGGGCGCGTACTATGGCTACACCTTC.